This TCR beta chain derives from a study of vaccination effects on CD4 cells after COVID-19. For the study at large: Post-vaccine specimens arrived a median 72 days past the second dose.

Sequenced by immunoSEQ multiplex PCR; TCRdb stores in-frame clones only, minus some. The sample contains some 70,000 clones, 81% of which appear only once. V was clipped by 2 bases and J by 4 bases, with 11 bases between them. CDR1 SNHLY and CDR2 FYNNEI come from the germline V gene. This CDR3 is 15 amino acids long. This clone has a handful of counts. As yet, its antigen is unknown. Sequencing was preceded by expansion of antigen-specific CD4+ T cells with viral peptide pools in the ViraFEST assay. Subsequent to 10 days of culture, CD4+ T cells were isolated. The vaccine given was either BNT162b2 or mRNA-1273, in two doses. Previously uninfected by SARS-CoV-2, the vaccine recipients also showed negative nucleocapsid antibodies. Study-wide points: Among infection- and vaccine-induced clones, marked clonal contraction occurred late after vaccination.

The chain uses TRBV2 and TRBJ2-2; D call uncertain. This specimen consisted of CD4+ T cells from PBMCs cultured with HCoV-229E spike peptides, obtained after COVID-19 vaccination. The receptor was isolated from a human donor who received a COVID-19 vaccine. CDR3 sequence (DNA): TGTGCCAGCAGTGAAACGGCCACATTCACCGGGGAGCTGTTTTTT. Its translation: CASSETATFTGELFF.